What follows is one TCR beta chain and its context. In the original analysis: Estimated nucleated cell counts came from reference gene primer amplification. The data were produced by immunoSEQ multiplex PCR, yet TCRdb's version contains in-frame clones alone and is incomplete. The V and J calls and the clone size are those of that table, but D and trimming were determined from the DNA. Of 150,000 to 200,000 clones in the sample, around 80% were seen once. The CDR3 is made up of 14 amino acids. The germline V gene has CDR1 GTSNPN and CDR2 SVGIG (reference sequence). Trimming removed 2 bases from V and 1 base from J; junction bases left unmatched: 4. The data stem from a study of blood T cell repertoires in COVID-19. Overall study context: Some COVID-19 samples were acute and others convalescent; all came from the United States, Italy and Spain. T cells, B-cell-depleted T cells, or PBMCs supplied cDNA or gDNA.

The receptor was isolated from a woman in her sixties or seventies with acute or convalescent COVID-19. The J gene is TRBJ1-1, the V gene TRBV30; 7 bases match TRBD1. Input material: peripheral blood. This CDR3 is CAWSSRQGNTEAFF. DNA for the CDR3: TGTGCCTGGAGTTCCAGACAGGGGAACACTGAAGCTTTCTTT.